A single count supports the clone carrying this T cell receptor beta chain. The data stem from a study of blood T cell repertoires in COVID-19. Study background: Sites in the United States, Italy and Spain provided acute and convalescent COVID-19 samples. Sample material is recorded as cDNA or gDNA derived from T cells, B-cell-depleted T cells, or PBMCs.

In the source study's methods: Reference gene primer amplification gave nucleated cell count estimates. Sequencing used immunoSEQ multiplex PCR; TCRdb keeps in-frame clones, though not all of them. V and J calls and clone size come straight from that table; D and trimming were deduced from the DNA. The sample yields roughly 250,000 clones, 81% seen once. V was clipped by 4 bases and J by 0 bases, with 10 bases between them. The germline V gene encodes CDR1 SNHLY and CDR2 FYNNEI. This CDR3 comprises 14 residues. The sample consisted of peripheral blood. The receptor was derived from a woman aged 55-70 years with active or convalescent COVID-19. V gene TRBV2 combines with J gene TRBJ2-7; D possibly corresponds to TRBD1 (6 bases). The DNA of the CDR3 is TGTGCCAGCAGTGGGGACACCTCCTCCTACGAGCAGTACTTC. Protein product: CASSGDTSSYEQYF.